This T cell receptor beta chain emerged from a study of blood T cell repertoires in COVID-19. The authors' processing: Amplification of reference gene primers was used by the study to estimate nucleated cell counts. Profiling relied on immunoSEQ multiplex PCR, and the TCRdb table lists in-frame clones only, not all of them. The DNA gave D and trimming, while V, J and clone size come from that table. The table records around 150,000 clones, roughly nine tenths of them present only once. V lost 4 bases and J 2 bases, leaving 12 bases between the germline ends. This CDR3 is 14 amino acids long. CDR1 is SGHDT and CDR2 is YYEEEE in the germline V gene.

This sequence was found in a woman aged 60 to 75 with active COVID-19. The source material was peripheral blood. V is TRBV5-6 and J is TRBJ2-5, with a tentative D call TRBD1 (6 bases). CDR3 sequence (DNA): TGTGCCAGCAGCCGGACAGACTTACAAGAGACCCAGTACTTC. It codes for CASSRTDLQETQYF. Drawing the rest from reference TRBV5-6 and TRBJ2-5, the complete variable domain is DAGVTQSPTHLIKTRGQQVTLRCSPKSGHDTVSWYQQALGQGPQFIFQYYEEEERQRGNFPDRFSGHQFPNYSSELNVNALLLGDSALYLCASSRTDLQETQYFGPGTRLLVL.